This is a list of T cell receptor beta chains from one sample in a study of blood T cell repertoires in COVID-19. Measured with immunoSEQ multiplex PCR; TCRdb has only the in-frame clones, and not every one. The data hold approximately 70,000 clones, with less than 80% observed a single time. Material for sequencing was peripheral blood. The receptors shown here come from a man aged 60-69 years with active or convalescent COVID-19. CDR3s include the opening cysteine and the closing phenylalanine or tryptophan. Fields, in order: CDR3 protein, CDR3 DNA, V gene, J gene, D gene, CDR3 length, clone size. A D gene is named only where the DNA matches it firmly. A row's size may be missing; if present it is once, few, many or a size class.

CDR3aa: CASSEATSGGFTGELFF
CDR3nt: TGTGCCAGCAGTGAAGCGACTAGCGGGGGATTCACCGGGGAGCTGTTTTTT
v_gene: TRBV25-1
j_gene: TRBJ2-2
d_gene: TRBD2
len: 17
abundance: -

CDR3aa: CASSPDRGSGNTIYF
CDR3nt: TGTGCCAGCAGTCCTGACAGGGGCTCTGGAAACACCATATATTTT
v_gene: TRBV2
j_gene: TRBJ1-3
d_gene: TRBD1
len: 15
abundance: -

CDR3aa: CASTQGSNQPQHF
CDR3nt: TGTGCCAGCACACAGGGGAGCAATCAGCCCCAGCATTTT
v_gene: TRBV6-5
j_gene: TRBJ1-5
d_gene: TRBD1
len: 13
abundance: -

CDR3aa: CSVGGHQETQYF
CDR3nt: TGCAGCGTTGGGGGGCACCAAGAGACCCAGTACTTC
v_gene: TRBV29-1
j_gene: TRBJ2-5
d_gene: -
len: 12
abundance: few

CDR3aa: CAWSVRFSGNQYF
CDR3nt: TGTGCCTGGAGTGTCCGATTTTCGGGGAACCAGTACTTC
v_gene: TRBV30
j_gene: TRBJ2-5
d_gene: -
len: 13
abundance: -

CDR3aa: CASSPGQGKVYEQYF
CDR3nt: TGTGCCAGCAGCCCAGGACAGGGAAAAGTCTACGAGCAGTACTTC
v_gene: TRBV14
j_gene: TRBJ2-7
d_gene: TRBD1
len: 15
abundance: -

CDR3aa: CASSLGGGSVYNEQFF
CDR3nt: TGTGCCAGCAGCTTAGGCGGCGGATCCGTCTACAATGAGCAGTTCTTC
v_gene: TRBV7-2
j_gene: TRBJ2-1
d_gene: -
len: 16
abundance: -

CDR3aa: CASSTQQGLELFF
CDR3nt: TGTGCCAGTAGTACCCAACAGGGATTGGAGCTGTTTTTT
v_gene: TRBV19
j_gene: TRBJ2-2
d_gene: -
len: 13
abundance: few

CDR3aa: CASSKDRGLSETQYF
CDR3nt: TGTGCCAGCAGTAAGGACAGGGGGCTTTCAGAGACCCAGTACTTC
v_gene: TRBV5-6
j_gene: TRBJ2-5
d_gene: TRBD1
len: 15
abundance: few

CDR3aa: CASSRVGGTNTGELFF
CDR3nt: TGCGCCAGCTCCCGAGTCGGCGGGACGAACACCGGGGAGCTGTTTTTT
v_gene: TRBV5-1
j_gene: TRBJ2-2
d_gene: -
len: 16
abundance: -

CDR3aa: CASSKETGNPLGYTF
CDR3nt: TGTGCCAGCAGTAAAGAGACAGGGAATCCCTTAGGCTACACCTTC
v_gene: TRBV28
j_gene: TRBJ1-2
d_gene: TRBD1
len: 15
abundance: few

CDR3aa: CASSQRAGELFF
CDR3nt: TGCGCCAGCAGCCAGAGGGCCGGGGAGCTGTTTTTT
v_gene: TRBV4-1
j_gene: TRBJ2-2
d_gene: -
len: 12
abundance: -

CDR3aa: CASSPFPGTSGGERYEQYF
CDR3nt: TGTGCCAGCAGTCCCTTCCCCGGGACTAGCGGGGGCGAAAGGTACGAGCAGTACTTC
v_gene: TRBV7-8
j_gene: TRBJ2-7
d_gene: TRBD2
len: 19
abundance: -

CDR3aa: CSASSRVDEQYF
CDR3nt: TGCAGTGCAAGTTCCAGGGTCGACGAGCAGTACTTC
v_gene: TRBV20-1
j_gene: TRBJ2-7
d_gene: -
len: 12
abundance: -

CDR3aa: CASRRTSGGNTDTQYF
CDR3nt: TGCGCCAGCAGACGGACTAGCGGGGGGAACACAGATACGCAGTATTTT
v_gene: TRBV4-1
j_gene: TRBJ2-3
d_gene: TRBD2
len: 16
abundance: -

CDR3aa: CASSPPGQGTTGELFF
CDR3nt: TGTGCCAGTAGTCCGCCGGGACAGGGCACCACCGGGGAGCTGTTTTTT
v_gene: TRBV19
j_gene: TRBJ2-2
d_gene: TRBD1
len: 16
abundance: few

CDR3aa: CASSLVGTGGGETQYF
CDR3nt: TGTGCCAGCAGCTTAGTCGGGACAGGGGGAGGGGAGACCCAGTACTTC
v_gene: TRBV7-2
j_gene: TRBJ2-5
d_gene: TRBD1
len: 16
abundance: -

CDR3aa: CASSLGGQEGYF
CDR3nt: TGTGCCAGCAGCTTGGGGGGACAGGAGGGGTACTTC
v_gene: TRBV5-4
j_gene: TRBJ2-7
d_gene: TRBD1
len: 12
abundance: once